One and the same sample provided the 26 T cell receptor beta chains below, sequenced in a study of blood T cell repertoires in COVID-19. Measured with immunoSEQ multiplex PCR; TCRdb has only the in-frame clones, and not every one. The table shows about 28,000 clones, with roughly 84% occurring only once. Specimen: peripheral blood. The receptor set was obtained from a man aged 65-85 years with active COVID-19.

The V and J genes are TRBV12-3 or TRBV12-4 and TRBJ1-2, with 9 positions matching TRBD1. The CDR3 covers 13 residues. With 5 bases clipped from V and 3 bases from J, the junction kept 1 base outside the gene matches. The CDR3 DNA reads TGTGCCAGCAGTGGGGACAGGGACTATGGCTACACCTTC. Its translation is CASSGDRDYGYTF.

The chain employs TRBV5-6 and TRBJ2-7; D is uncertain. Trimming cost V 0 bases and J 2 bases, with 6 bases left between them. CDR1 is SGHDT, CDR2 YYEEEE, per germline. The CDR3 consists of 13 residues. CDR3 residues: CASSLDTPYEQYF. For the CDR3, the DNA is TGTGCCAGCAGCTTGGACACCCCCTACGAGCAGTACTTC.

This clone was detected only once. The rearrangement joins TRBV7-8 to TRBJ1-4; possibly TRBD1 for D (6 bases). From germline, CDR1 is SGHVS and CDR2 FQNEAQ. The CDR3 is 15 amino acids. V lost 2 bases and J 3 bases, leaving 10 bases between the germline ends. The CDR3 here is CASSLYRVANEKLFF. The CDR3 DNA sequence: TGTGCCAGCAGCTTATACAGGGTGGCTAATGAAAAACTGTTTTTT.

V is TRBV2 and J is TRBJ1-2, with TRBD1 matching over 9 bases. The CDR3 is 15 residues long. The ends lost 6 bases at V and 4 bases at J; junction bases unmatched: 9. Germline loops: CDR1 SNHLY, CDR2 FYNNEI. CDR3: CASRTRQGGVYGYTF. The CDR3 nucleotides are TGTGCCAGCAGAACTAGACAGGGGGGGGTCTATGGCTACACCTTC.

The gene calls are TRBV7-6 and TRBJ2-3, with D maybe TRBD2 (7 bases). CDR3 length equals 15 residues. Germline CDR1 reads SGHVS; CDR2 reads FNYEAQ. V lost 0 bases to trimming and J lost 5 bases, with 12 bases between them. The CDR3 sequence: CASSLAGGLLDTQYF. As DNA, the CDR3 is TGTGCCAGCAGCTTAGCGGGGGGGCTGTTAGATACGCAGTATTTT.

The chain has TRBV7-6 and TRBJ1-5; D may be TRBD1 (6 bases). CDR1 SGHVS and CDR2 FNYEAQ come from the germline V gene. The CDR3 spans 15 residues. The V end lost 1 base, the J end lost 7 bases, and 14 bases lay between the germline ends. The CDR3 nucleotides read TGTGCCAGCAGCTTAGAGGGGGGGAGTAGGCAGCCCCAGCATTTT. Protein product: CASSLEGGSRQPQHF. The complete variable domain, with remaining parts taken from reference TRBV7-6 and TRBJ1-5, reads GAGVSQSPRYKVTKRGQDVALRCDPISGHVSLYWYRQALGQGPEFLTYFNYEAQQDKSGLPNDRFSAERPEGSISTLTIQRTEQRDSAMYRCASSLEGGSRQPQHFGDGTRLSIL.

The chain uses TRBV5-4 and TRBJ2-1; 8 bases fit TRBD1. Losses at the gene ends were 0 bases for V and 5 bases for J; bases not matched to a gene: 4. Germline CDR1 SGHNT, CDR2 YYREEE (reference sequence). The CDR3 contains 15 residues. This CDR3 reads CASSLGQGIDNEQFF. In DNA, the CDR3 is TGTGCCAGCAGCTTGGGACAGGGGATCGACAATGAGCAGTTCTTC.

The rearrangement uses TRBV12-3 or TRBV12-4 and TRBJ2-5; TRBD1 agrees at 9 bases. V was pared by 6 bases and J by 6 bases, with 5 bases of the junction left unmatched. The CDR3 consists of 13 residues. Written as DNA, the CDR3 is TGTGCCAGCAGGATGGGACAGGGCCAGACCCAGTACTTC. Its protein is CASRMGQGQTQYF.

The CDR3 sequence is CASSSGLVGQETQYF. Written as DNA, the CDR3 is TGCGCCAGCAGTTCAGGACTGGTGGGACAAGAGACCCAGTACTTC. The chain joins TRBV5-1 to TRBJ2-5; weak D call: TRBD2 (5 bases). V dropped 5 bases and J dropped 2 bases, with 16 bases sitting between them. The CDR3 sequence is 15 residues long. Germline CDR1 is SGHRS and CDR2 is YFSETQ.

J is TRBJ2-3 and V is TRBV6-6, with D hard to call. Germline V CDR1 and CDR2: MNHNY, SVGAGI (reference sequence). Trimming stripped 5 bases from V and 3 bases from J, with 12 bases between. The CDR3 has 14 residues. CDR3 sequence reads: CASSLSFGTDTQYF. DNA for the CDR3: TGTGCCAGCAGTCTCTCTTTCGGGACAGATACGCAGTATTTT.

The chain joins TRBV5-1 to TRBJ1-2, with D unresolved. Germline CDR1 SGHRS, CDR2 YFSETQ. Trimming left V 1 base short and J 4 bases short, with 5 bases between. The CDR3 runs to 12 residues. The CDR3 reads CASSLNSYGYTF. CDR3 bases: TGCGCCAGCAGCTTGAACAGCTATGGCTACACCTTC.

The genes are TRBV2 and TRBJ2-3; TRBD2 agrees at 8 bases. Germline CDR1 is SNHLY and CDR2 is FYNNEI. The CDR3 totals 15 residues. Trimming at V came to 7 bases and at J to 2 bases, leaving 8 bases not matched to a gene. CDR3 protein: CASTPAGVYTDTQYF. The DNA of the CDR3 is TGTGCCAGCACGCCAGCGGGGGTGTACACAGATACGCAGTATTTT. Together with reference TRBV2 and TRBJ2-3, the CDR3 gives the full variable domain: EPEVTQTPSHQVTQMGQEVILRCVPISNHLYFYWYRQILGQKVEFLVSFYNNEISEKSEIFDDQFSVERPDGSNFTLKIRSTKLEDSAMYFCASTPAGVYTDTQYFGPGTRLTVL.

The chain recombines TRBV6-2 or TRBV6-3 with TRBJ2-1; possibly TRBD1 for D (6 bases). The CDR3 is 16 residues long. Trimming took off 0 bases at V and 6 bases at J, with 15 bases between the two ends. CDR1 MNHEY and CDR2 SVGEGT come from the germline V gene. Written as DNA, the CDR3 is TGTGCCAGCAGTTACTCGAAGGGGACATTGGGCAATGAGCAGTTCTTC. It codes for CASSYSKGTLGNEQFF.

The V call is TRBV29-1, the J call TRBJ2-7, with 10 bases aligning to TRBD1. Germline trimming cut 4 bases from V and 5 bases from J; bases unmatched to any gene: 11. There are 15 residues in the CDR3. Per germline, CDR1 SQVTM and CDR2 ANQGSEA. This chain's CDR3 is CSVGRDRGQRDEQYF. CDR3 sequence (DNA): TGCAGCGTTGGGCGCGACAGGGGGCAAAGGGACGAGCAGTACTTC.

This chain uses TRBV12-5 with TRBJ2-3; the match to TRBD2 covers 9 bases. Looked up from germline, CDR1 is LGHNT and CDR2 is FRNRAP. The length of the CDR3 is 14 residues. V gave up 6 bases and J gave up 7 bases; unmatched junction bases: 8. The CDR3 DNA follows: TGTGCTAGTGGCCGAGCGGGGGGTATGAATACGCAGTATTTT. It codes for CASGRAGGMNTQYF.

The gene calls are TRBV7-9 and TRBJ1-4; maybe TRBD1 (5 bases). Per germline, CDR1 SEHNR and CDR2 FQNEAQ (reference sequence). This CDR3 has 19 residues. The V gene lost 4 bases and the J gene lost 6 bases, with 27 bases spanning the gap. CDR3 DNA: TGTGCCAGCAGCTATCGCCTTACAGGCCGAACCGACGTGTATGAAAAACTGTTTTTT. The encoded protein is CASSYRLTGRTDVYEKLFF. The complete variable domain, with remaining parts taken from reference TRBV7-9 and TRBJ1-4, reads DTGVSQNPRHKITKRGQNVTFRCDPISEHNRLYWYRQTLGQGPEFLTYFQNEAQLEKSRLLSDRFSAERPKGSFSTLEIQRTEQGDSAMYLCASSYRLTGRTDVYEKLFFGSGTQLSVL.

The chain recombines TRBV10-2 with TRBJ2-4; TRBD2 agrees at 12 bases. The CDR3 loop spans 14 amino acids. In germline, CDR1 is WSHSY, CDR2 SAAADI. The V gene end was trimmed by 6 bases and the J gene end by 8 bases; junction bases not matched to a gene: 5. CDR3 nucleotide sequence: TGCGCCAGCAGGGAGACTAGCGGGGGAGACATTCAGTACTTC. Amino acids: CASRETSGGDIQYF.

V gene TRBV27 combines with J gene TRBJ1-5; D not resolved. Trimming removed 4 bases at V and 4 bases at J, with 5 bases between. The CDR3 totals 12 residues. CDR1 MNHEY and CDR2 SMNVEV come from the germline V gene (reference sequence). CDR3 DNA: TGTGCCAGCAGTTCACTAAATCAGCCCCAGCATTTT. This sequence encodes CASSSLNQPQHF.

V is TRBV11-2 and J is TRBJ2-5; 10 bases fit TRBD2. Germline CDR1 SGHAT, CDR2 FQNNGV. With V trimmed by 5 bases and J by 0 bases, 3 bases remained unmatched. This CDR3 is 15 amino acids long. The chain's CDR3 is CASSRSGGNQETQYF. The DNA for the CDR3 is TGTGCCAGCAGCCGTAGCGGGGGGAACCAAGAGACCCAGTACTTC.

This chain joins TRBV5-4 and TRBJ2-1, with TRBD1 identical over 8 bases. CDR3 length equals 14 residues. The V gene's germline CDR1 is SGHNT and CDR2 YYREEE (reference sequence). J was trimmed by 7 bases and V by 4 bases; bases with no gene match: 7. CDR3 amino acids: CASSRGQGLNEQFF. The DNA for the CDR3 is TGTGCCAGCAGCCGAGGACAGGGTTTGAATGAGCAGTTCTTC.

V gene TRBV1 combines with J gene TRBJ2-7; the D call in the table, TRBD2, was not verified against the DNA. TRBV1 is marked as a pseudogene. CDR3 length: 17 amino acids. The CDR3 DNA is TGCACCAGCAGCTTCTCAGCTAGCGGGGGCGGCCCGGACGAGCAGTACTTC. Its translation: CTSSFSASGGGPDEQYF.

The V gene is TRBV11-2, the J gene TRBJ2-7; the match to TRBD2 covers 14 bases. In germline, CDR1 is SGHAT, CDR2 FQNNGV. This CDR3 contains 16 residues. V shed 1 base, J shed 5 bases, and the junction held 4 bases outside the gene matches. In nucleotides, the CDR3 is TGTGCCAGCAGCTTAGCGGGACTAGCGGGGGCCCACGAGCAGTACTTC. Amino acids: CASSLAGLAGAHEQYF. The full variable domain, rest sourced from reference TRBV11-2 and TRBJ2-7, is EAGVAQSPRYKIIEKRQSVAFWCNPISGHATLYWYQQILGQGPKLLIQFQNNGVVDDSQLPKDRFSAERLKGVDSTLKIQPAKLEDSAVYLCASSLAGLAGAHEQYFGPGTRLTVT.

This chain connects TRBV5-4 to TRBJ2-7, with TRBD1 as a possible D gene (6 bases). The CDR3 runs 14 residues. Trimming removed 0 bases from V and 5 bases from J, with 12 bases in between. Germline CDR1 and CDR2: SGHNT and YYREEE (reference sequence). The CDR3 nucleotides are TGTGCCAGCAGCTTGGCGAGGGGGACCCACGAGCAGTACTTC. This encodes CASSLARGTHEQYF.

The V gene is TRBV28, the J gene TRBJ2-5; the D gene is possibly TRBD1 (6 bases). The J call is doubtful: the DNA matches TRBJ2-7 better. Germline CDR1 and CDR2: MDHEN and SYDVKM. The CDR3 runs to 18 residues. CDR3 region: CASSLEQDSFSAGYEQYF. The CDR3 coding sequence is TGTGCCAGCAGTTTAGAGCAGGACAGTTTCTCGGCGGGTTACGAGCAGTACTTC.

This clone was seen just once. The CDR3 protein is CATSREYWRGTYSNQPQHF. The DNA for the CDR3 is TGTGCCACCAGCAGAGAGTATTGGAGGGGTACGTATAGCAATCAGCCCCAGCATTTT. This chain uses TRBV15 with TRBJ1-5, with D maybe TRBD1 (5 bases). The CDR3 totals 19 residues. The germline gives CDR1 LNHNV, CDR2 YYDKDF (reference sequence). Trimming removed 0 bases at V and 0 bases at J, with 18 bases between. Filled out from reference TRBV15 and TRBJ1-5, the complete variable domain reads DAMVIQNPRYQVTQFGKPVTLSCSQTLNHNVMYWYQQKSSQAPKLLFHYYDKDFNNEADTPDNFQSRRPNTSFCFLDIRSPGLGDTAMYLCATSREYWRGTYSNQPQHFGDGTRLSIL.

This chain uses TRBV5-6 with TRBJ2-3; possibly TRBD1 for D (6 bases). Deletions cut 4 bases from V and 4 bases from J, with 19 bases between. Per the germline V gene, CDR1 is SGHDT and CDR2 is YYEEEE. There are 16 residues in the CDR3. DNA of the CDR3: TGTGCCAGCAGCCCAGGGGCCTCCAGGGGATCAGATACGCAGTATTTT. This codes for CASSPGASRGSDTQYF.